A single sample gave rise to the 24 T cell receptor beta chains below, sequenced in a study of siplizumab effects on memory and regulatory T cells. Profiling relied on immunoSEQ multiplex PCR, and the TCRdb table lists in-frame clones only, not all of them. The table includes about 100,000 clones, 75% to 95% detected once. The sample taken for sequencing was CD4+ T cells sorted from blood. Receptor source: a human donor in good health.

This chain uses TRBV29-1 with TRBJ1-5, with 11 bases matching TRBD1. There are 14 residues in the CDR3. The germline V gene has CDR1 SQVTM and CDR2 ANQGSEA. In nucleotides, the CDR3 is TGCCGCGGGGGGGGCGGGACAGGGGGTCAGCCCCAGCATTTT. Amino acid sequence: CRGGGGTGGQPQHF. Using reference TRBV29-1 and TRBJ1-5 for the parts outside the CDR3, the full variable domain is SAVISQKPSRDICQRGTSLTIQCQVDSQVTMMFWYRQQPGQSLTLIATANQGSEATYESGFVIDKFPISRPNLTFSTLTVSNMSPEDSSIYLCRGGGGTGGQPQHFGDGTRLSIL.

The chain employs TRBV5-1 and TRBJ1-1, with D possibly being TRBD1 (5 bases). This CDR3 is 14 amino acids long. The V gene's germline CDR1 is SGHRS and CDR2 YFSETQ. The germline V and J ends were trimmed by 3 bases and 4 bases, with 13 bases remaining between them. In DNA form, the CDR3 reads TGCGCCAGCAGCTCAGGGTACGGTTCCACTGAAGCTTTCTTT. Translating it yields CASSSGYGSTEAFF.

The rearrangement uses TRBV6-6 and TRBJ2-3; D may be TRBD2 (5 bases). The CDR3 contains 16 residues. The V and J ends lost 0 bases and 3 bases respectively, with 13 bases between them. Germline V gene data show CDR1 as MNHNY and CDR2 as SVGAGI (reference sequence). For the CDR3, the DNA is TGTGCCAGCAGTTACTCGAGGGCAGTCGTTACAGATACGCAGTATTTT. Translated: CASSYSRAVVTDTQYF.

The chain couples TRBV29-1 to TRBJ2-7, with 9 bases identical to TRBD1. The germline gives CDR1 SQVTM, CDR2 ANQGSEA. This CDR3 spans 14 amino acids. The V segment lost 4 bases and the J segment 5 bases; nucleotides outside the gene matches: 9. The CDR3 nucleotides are TGCAGCGTTGGCGGGACAGGGAAGGTCCACGAGCAGTACTTC. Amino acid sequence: CSVGGTGKVHEQYF.

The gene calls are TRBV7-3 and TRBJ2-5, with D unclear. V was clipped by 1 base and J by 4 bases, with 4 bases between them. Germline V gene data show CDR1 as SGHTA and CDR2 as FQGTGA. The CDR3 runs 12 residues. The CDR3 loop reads CASSLNSETQYF. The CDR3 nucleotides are TGTGCCAGCAGCTTAAATTCAGAGACCCAGTACTTC.

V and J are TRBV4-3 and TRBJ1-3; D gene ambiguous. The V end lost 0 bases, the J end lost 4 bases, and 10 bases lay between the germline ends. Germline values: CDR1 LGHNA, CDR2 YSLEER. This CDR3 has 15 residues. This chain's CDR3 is CASSQDRIRGNTIYF. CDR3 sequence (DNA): TGCGCCAGCAGCCAAGATAGAATCCGAGGAAACACCATATATTTT.

The CDR3 coding sequence is TGTGCCAGTAGTATTTTGGGCCGATCCTACGAGCAGTACTTC. Translation: CASSILGRSYEQYF. This chain uses TRBV19 with TRBJ2-7, with unresolved D. V lost 3 bases to trimming and J lost 1 base, with 10 bases between them. The CDR3 spans 14 residues. Looked up from germline, CDR1 is LNHDA and CDR2 is SQIVND (reference sequence).

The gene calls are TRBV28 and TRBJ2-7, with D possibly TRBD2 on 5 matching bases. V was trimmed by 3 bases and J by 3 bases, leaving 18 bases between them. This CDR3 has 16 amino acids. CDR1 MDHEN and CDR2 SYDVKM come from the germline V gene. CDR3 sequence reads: CASSFLRGLPNYEQYF. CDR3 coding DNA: TGTGCCAGCAGTTTTTTACGAGGGCTTCCAAACTACGAGCAGTACTTC. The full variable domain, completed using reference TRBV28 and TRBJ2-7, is DVKVTQSSRYLVKRTGEKVFLECVQDMDHENMFWYRQDPGLGLRLIYFSYDVKMKEKGDIPEGYSVSREKKERFSLILESASTNQTSMYLCASSFLRGLPNYEQYFGPGTRLTVT.

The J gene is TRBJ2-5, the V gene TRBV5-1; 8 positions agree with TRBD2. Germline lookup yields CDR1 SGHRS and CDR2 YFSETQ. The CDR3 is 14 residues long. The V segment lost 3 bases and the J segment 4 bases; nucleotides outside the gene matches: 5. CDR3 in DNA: TGCGCCAGCAGCTACGGGACTAGTCTAGAGACCCAGTACTTC. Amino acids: CASSYGTSLETQYF.

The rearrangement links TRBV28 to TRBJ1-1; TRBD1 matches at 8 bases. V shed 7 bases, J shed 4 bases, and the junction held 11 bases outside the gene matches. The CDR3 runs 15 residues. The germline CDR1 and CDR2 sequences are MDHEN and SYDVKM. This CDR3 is CASIFQGARVTEAFF. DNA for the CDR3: TGTGCCAGCATATTCCAGGGGGCGCGGGTCACTGAAGCTTTCTTT.

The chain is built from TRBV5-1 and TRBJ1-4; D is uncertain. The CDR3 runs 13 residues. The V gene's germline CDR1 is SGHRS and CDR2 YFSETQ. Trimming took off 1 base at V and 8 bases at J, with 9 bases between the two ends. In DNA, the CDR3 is TGCGCCAGCAGCTTGAAATTCGAGGAAAAACTGTTTTTT. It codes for CASSLKFEEKLFF.

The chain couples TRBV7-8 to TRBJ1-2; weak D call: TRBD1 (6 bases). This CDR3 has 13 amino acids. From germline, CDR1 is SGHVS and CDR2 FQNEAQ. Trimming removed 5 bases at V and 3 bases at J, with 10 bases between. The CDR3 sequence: CASSPRQDYGYTF. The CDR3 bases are TGTGCCAGCAGCCCTCGACAGGACTATGGCTACACCTTC.

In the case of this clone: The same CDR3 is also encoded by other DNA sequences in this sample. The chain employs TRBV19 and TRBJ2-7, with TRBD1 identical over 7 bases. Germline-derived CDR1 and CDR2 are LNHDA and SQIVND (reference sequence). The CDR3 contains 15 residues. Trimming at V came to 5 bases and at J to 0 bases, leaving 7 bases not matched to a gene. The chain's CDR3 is CASSLGTASSYEQYF. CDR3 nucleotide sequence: TGTGCCAGTAGTCTTGGGACAGCGAGCTCCTACGAGCAGTACTTC.

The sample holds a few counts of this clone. The CDR3 loop is CASSLSGANVLTF. The CDR3 DNA reads TGTGCCAGCAGCCTCTCTGGGGCCAACGTCCTGACTTTC. The chain combines TRBV5-6 with TRBJ2-6; D unresolved. This CDR3 spans 13 amino acids. From germline, CDR1 is SGHDT and CDR2 YYEEEE. Trimming stripped 4 bases from V and 0 bases from J, with 2 bases between.

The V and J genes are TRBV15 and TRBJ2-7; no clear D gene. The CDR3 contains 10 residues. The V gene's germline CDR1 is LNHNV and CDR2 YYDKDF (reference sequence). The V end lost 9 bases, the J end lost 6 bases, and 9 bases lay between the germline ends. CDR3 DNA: TGTGCCACTCCGACGGGCGAGCAGTACTTC. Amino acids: CATPTGEQYF.

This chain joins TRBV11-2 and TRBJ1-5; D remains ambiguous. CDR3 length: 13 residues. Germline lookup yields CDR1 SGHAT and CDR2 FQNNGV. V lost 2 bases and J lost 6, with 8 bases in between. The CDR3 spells CASSLSPFQPQHF. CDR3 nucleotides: TGTGCCAGCAGCTTATCCCCTTTTCAGCCCCAGCATTTT. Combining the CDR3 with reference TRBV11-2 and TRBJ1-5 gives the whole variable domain EAGVAQSPRYKIIEKRQSVAFWCNPISGHATLYWYQQILGQGPKLLIQFQNNGVVDDSQLPKDRFSAERLKGVDSTLKIQPAKLEDSAVYLCASSLSPFQPQHFGDGTRLSIL.

In DNA, the CDR3 is TGTGCCAGCAGCTTGGCGCTGAAGACAGGCCCCAGGTCAGAGACCCAGTACTTC. The encoded protein is CASSLALKTGPRSETQYF. V gene TRBV5-6 combines with J gene TRBJ2-5; a weak D match, TRBD1 (6 bases). Germline CDR1 SGHDT, CDR2 YYEEEE. CDR3 size: 18 residues. V was trimmed by 0 bases and J by 4 bases, leaving 22 bases between them.

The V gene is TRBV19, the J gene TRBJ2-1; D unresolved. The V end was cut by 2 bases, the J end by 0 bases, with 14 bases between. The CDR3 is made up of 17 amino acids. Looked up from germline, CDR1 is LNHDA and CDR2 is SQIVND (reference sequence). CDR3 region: CASSIKNFYPSYNEQFF. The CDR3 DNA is TGTGCCAGTAGTATAAAAAACTTCTACCCCTCCTACAATGAGCAGTTCTTC.

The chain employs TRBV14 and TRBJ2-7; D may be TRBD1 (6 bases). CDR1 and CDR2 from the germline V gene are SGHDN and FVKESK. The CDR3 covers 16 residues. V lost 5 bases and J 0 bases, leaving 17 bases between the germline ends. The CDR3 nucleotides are TGTGCCAGCAGCAAACCGGGACAATCCGCCTCCTACGAGCAGTACTTC. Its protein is CASSKPGQSASYEQYF.

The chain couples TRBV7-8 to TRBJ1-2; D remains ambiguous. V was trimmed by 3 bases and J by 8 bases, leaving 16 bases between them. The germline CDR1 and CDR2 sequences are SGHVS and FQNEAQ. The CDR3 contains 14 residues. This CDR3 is CASSLSVSVGGYTF. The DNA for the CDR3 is TGTGCCAGCAGCTTGAGTGTCTCCGTCGGGGGCTACACCTTC.

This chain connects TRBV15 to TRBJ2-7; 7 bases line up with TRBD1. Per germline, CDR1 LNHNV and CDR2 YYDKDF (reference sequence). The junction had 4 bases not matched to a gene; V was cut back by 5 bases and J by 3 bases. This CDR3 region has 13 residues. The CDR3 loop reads CATSPGTDYEQYF. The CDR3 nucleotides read TGTGCCACCAGCCCCGGGACAGACTACGAGCAGTACTTC.

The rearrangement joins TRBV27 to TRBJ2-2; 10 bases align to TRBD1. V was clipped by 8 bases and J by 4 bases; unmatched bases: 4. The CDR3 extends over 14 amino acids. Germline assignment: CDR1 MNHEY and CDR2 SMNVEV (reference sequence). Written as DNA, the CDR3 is TGTGCCAGCCGTAGACAGGGGGCCACCGGGGAGCTGTTTTTT. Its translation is CASRRQGATGELFF.

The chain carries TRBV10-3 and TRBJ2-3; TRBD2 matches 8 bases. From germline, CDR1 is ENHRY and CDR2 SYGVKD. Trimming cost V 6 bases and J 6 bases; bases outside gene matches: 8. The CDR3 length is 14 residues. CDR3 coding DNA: TGTGCCATCAGGACCGGGGGGGCAAGGGATACGCAGTATTTT. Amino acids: CAIRTGGARDTQYF.

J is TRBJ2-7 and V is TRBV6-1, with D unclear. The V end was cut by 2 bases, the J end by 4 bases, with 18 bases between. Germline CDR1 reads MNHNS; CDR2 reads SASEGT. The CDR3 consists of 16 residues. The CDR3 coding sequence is TGTGCCAGCAGTGAACCAAATTTTCCAGCAAGTTACGAGCAGTACTTC. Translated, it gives CASSEPNFPASYEQYF.